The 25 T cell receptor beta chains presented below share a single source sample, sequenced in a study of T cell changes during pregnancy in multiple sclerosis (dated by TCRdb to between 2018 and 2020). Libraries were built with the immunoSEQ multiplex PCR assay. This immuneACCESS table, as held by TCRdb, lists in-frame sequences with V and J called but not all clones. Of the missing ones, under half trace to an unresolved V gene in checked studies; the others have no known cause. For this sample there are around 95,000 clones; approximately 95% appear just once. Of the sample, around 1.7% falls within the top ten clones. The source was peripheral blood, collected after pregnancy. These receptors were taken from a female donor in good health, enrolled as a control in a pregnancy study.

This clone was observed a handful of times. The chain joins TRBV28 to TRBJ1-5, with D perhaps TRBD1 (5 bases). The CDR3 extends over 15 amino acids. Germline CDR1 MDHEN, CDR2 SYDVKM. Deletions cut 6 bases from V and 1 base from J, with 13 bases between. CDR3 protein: CASRTQVFSNQPQHF. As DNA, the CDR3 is TGTGCCAGCAGGACACAGGTCTTCAGCAATCAGCCCCAGCATTTT.

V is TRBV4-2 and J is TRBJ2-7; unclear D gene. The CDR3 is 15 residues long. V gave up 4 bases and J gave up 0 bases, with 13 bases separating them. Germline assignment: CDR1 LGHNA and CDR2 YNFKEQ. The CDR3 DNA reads TGTGCCAGCAGCCCAGCGCTCAGTTTCTCCTACGAGCAGTACTTC. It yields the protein CASSPALSFSYEQYF.

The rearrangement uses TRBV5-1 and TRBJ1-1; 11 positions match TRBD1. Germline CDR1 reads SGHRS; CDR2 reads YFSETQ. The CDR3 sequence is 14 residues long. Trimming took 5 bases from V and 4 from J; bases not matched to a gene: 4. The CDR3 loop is CASSSGTGGTEAFF. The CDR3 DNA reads TGCGCCAGCAGTTCCGGGACAGGGGGCACTGAAGCTTTCTTT.

DNA for the CDR3: TGTGCCACTTTCCGGGACAGGGGCAATGAGCAGTTCTTC. Amino acid sequence: CATFRDRGNEQFF. The V gene is TRBV5-4, the J gene TRBJ2-1; TRBD1 matches 10 bases. Germline V gives CDR1 SGHNT, CDR2 YYREEE (reference sequence). The V and J ends lost 9 bases and 6 bases, in that order; junction bases with no gene match: 6. The CDR3 consists of 13 residues.

CDR3 in DNA: TGTGCCAGCAGACCCAAGGGGACAGTCTACAATGAGCAGTTCTTC. Translating gives CASRPKGTVYNEQFF. V is TRBV6-1 and J is TRBJ2-1, with 7 bases that match TRBD1. The ends lost 6 bases at V and 3 bases at J; junction bases unmatched: 8. This CDR3 has 15 residues. From germline, CDR1 is MNHNS and CDR2 SASEGT.

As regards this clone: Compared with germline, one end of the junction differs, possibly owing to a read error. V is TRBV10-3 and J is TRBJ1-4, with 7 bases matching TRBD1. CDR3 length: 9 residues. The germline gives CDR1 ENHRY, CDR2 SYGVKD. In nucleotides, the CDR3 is TGTGCCACCCGGGACAGCCAATGTTTT. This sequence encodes CATRDSQCF.

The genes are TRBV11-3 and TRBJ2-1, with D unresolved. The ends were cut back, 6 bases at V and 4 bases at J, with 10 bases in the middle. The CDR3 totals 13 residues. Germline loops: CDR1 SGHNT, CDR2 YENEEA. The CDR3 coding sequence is TGTGCCAGCAGTCCCGGCGGTTACAATGAGCAGTTCTTC. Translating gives CASSPGGYNEQFF.

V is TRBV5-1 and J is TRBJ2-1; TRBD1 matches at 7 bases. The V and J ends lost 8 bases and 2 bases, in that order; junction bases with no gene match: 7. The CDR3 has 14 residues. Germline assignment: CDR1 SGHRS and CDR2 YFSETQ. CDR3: CASRTGPTYNEQFF. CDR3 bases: TGCGCCAGTAGGACAGGTCCTACCTACAATGAGCAGTTCTTC.

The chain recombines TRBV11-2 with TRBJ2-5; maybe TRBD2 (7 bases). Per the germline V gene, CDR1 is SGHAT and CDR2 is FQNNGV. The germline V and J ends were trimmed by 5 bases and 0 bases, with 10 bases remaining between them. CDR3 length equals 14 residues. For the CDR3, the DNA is TGTGCCAGCAGCCGAGGGGGGGACCAAGAGACCCAGTACTTC. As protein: CASSRGGDQETQYF.

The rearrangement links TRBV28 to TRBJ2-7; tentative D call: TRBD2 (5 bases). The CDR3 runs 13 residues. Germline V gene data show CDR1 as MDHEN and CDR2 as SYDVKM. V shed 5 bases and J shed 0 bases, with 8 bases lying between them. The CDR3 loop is CASSTGNSYEQYF. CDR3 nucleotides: TGTGCCAGCAGTACGGGAAACTCCTACGAGCAGTACTTC.

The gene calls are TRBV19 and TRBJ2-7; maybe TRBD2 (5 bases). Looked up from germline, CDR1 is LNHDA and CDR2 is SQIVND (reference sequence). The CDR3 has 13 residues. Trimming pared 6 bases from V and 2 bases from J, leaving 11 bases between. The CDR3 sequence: CASRRTGTYEQYF. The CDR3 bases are TGTGCCAGTAGACGGACGGGAACCTACGAGCAGTACTTC.

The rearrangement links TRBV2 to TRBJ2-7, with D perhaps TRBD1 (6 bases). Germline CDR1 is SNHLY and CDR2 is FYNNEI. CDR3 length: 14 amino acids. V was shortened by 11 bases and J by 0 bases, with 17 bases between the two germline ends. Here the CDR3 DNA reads TGTGCCGCCCAGACAGCGACAGGCTCCTACGAGCAGTACTTC. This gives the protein CAAQTATGSYEQYF.

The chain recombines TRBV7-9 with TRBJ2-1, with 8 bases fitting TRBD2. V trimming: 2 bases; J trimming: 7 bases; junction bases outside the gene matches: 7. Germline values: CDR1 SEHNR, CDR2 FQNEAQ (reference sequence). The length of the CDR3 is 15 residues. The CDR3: CASSLRPGGLNEQFF. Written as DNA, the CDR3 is TGTGCCAGCAGCTTAAGACCGGGAGGGCTGAATGAGCAGTTCTTC.

The CDR3 loop is CASSLAPGQGALGANVLTF. CDR3 nucleotide sequence: TGCGCCAGCAGCTTGGCTCCGGGACAGGGGGCGCTGGGGGCCAACGTCCTGACTTTC. The chain is built from TRBV5-1 and TRBJ2-6; 12 bases line up with TRBD1. CDR1 and CDR2 (germline): SGHRS, YFSETQ. J was trimmed by 4 bases and V by 0 bases; bases with no gene match: 8. There are 19 residues in the CDR3.

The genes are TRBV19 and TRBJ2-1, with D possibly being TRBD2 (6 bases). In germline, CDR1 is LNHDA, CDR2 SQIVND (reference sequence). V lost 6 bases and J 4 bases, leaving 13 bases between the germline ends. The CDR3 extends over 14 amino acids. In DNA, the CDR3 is TGTGCCAGTAGCCGGGGGTTTGAGTACAATGAGCAGTTCTTC. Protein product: CASSRGFEYNEQFF.

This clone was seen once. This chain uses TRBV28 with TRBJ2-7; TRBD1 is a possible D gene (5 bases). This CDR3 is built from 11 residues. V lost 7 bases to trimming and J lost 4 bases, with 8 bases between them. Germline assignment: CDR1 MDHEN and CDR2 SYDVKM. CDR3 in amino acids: CASKGYYEQYF. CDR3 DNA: TGTGCCAGCAAGGGGTATTACGAGCAGTACTTC.

The CDR3 nucleotides are TGTGCCATCAGTGAGTCCAACACCAATGAGCAGTTCTTC. It encodes CAISESNTNEQFF. This rearrangement joins TRBV10-3 to TRBJ2-1; the D is unclear. The length of the CDR3 is 13 residues. Between the trimmed V and J ends, which lost 0 bases and 6 bases, there was a span of 6 bases. The germline V gene encodes CDR1 ENHRY and CDR2 SYGVKD.

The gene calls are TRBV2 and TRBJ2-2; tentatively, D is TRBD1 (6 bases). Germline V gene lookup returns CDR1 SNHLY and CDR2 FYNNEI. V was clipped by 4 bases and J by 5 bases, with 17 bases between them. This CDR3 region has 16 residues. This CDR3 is CASSGGRNAMTGELFF. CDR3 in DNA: TGTGCCAGCAGTGGGGGGCGGAATGCCATGACCGGGGAGCTGTTTTTT. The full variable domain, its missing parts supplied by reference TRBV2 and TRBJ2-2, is EPEVTQTPSHQVTQMGQEVILRCVPISNHLYFYWYRQILGQKVEFLVSFYNNEISEKSEIFDDQFSVERPDGSNFTLKIRSTKLEDSAMYFCASSGGRNAMTGELFFGEGSRLTVL.

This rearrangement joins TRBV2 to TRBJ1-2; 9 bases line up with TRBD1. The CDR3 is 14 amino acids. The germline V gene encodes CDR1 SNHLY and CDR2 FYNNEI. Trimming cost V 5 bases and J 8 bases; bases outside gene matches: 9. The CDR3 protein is CASSRPGQGYGYTF. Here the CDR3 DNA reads TGTGCCAGCAGTCGTCCGGGACAGGGTTACGGCTACACCTTC.

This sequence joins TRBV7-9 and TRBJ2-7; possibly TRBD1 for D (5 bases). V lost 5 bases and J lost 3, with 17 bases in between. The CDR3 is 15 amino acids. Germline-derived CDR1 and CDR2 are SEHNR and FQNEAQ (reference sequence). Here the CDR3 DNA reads TGTGCCAGCAGCGGCACCGTGACAGAATTCTACGAGCAGTACTTC. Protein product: CASSGTVTEFYEQYF.

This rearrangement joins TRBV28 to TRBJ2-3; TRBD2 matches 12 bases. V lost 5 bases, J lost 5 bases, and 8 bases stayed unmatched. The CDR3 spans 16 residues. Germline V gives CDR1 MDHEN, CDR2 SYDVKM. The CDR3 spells CASSPRLAGERDTQYF. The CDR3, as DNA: TGTGCCAGCAGTCCGCGACTAGCGGGAGAAAGAGATACGCAGTATTTT.

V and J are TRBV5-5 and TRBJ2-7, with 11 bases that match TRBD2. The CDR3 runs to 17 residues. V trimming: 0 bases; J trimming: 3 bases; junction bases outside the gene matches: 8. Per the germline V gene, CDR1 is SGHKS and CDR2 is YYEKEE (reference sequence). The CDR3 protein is CASSLVASGRTLYEQYF. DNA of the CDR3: TGTGCCAGCAGCTTGGTTGCTAGCGGGAGGACTCTCTACGAGCAGTACTTC.

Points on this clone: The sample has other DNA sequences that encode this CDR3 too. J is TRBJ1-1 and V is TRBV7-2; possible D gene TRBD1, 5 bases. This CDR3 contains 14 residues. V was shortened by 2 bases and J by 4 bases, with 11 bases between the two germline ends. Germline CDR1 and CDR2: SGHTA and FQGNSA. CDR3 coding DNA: TGTGCCAGCAGCTTATCCGGGGGGGGCACTGAAGCTTTCTTT. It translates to CASSLSGGGTEAFF.

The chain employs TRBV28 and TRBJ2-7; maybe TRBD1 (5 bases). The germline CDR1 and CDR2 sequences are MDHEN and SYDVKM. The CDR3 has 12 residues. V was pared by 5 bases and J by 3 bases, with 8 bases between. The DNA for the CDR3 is TGTGCCAGCAGTCCAGACAGCTACGAGCAGTACTTC. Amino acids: CASSPDSYEQYF.

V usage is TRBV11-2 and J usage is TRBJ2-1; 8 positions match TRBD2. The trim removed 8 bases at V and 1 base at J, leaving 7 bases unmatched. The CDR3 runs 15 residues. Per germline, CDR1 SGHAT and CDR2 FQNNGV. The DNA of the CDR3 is TGTGCCAGCGTAGGAGCGGGAGCTTCCTACAATGAGCAGTTCTTC. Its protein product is CASVGAGASYNEQFF.